This T cell receptor beta chain was documented in a study of blood T cell repertoires in COVID-19. Study-level background: Researchers got acute and convalescent COVID-19 samples from the United States, Italy and Spain. Sample material is recorded as cDNA or gDNA derived from T cells, B-cell-depleted T cells, or PBMCs.

There are 15 residues in the CDR3. Germline V lookup: CDR1 SGHNT, CDR2 YENEEA. V gave up 5 bases and J gave up 9 bases; unmatched junction bases: 12. In the authors' workflow: Nucleated cell counts were estimated from reference gene primer amplification. Produced via immunoSEQ multiplex PCR; TCRdb's table is partial and in-frame only. V, J and clone size were drawn from that table, and D and trimming were deduced from the DNA. The sample includes 65,000 to 95,000 clones, about four fifths of them seen just once. Material for sequencing was peripheral blood. This chain uses TRBV11-3 with TRBJ2-5; TRBD1 agrees at 10 bases. The receptor was derived from a middle-aged woman with active or convalescent COVID-19. CDR3 DNA: TGTGCCAGCAGCCCGACAGGGGGCAGTAGATCGGCCCAGTACTTC. It specifies CASSPTGGSRSAQYF. Using reference TRBV11-3 and TRBJ2-5 for the parts outside the CDR3, the full variable domain is EAGVVQSPRYKIIEKKQPVAFWCNPISGHNTLYWYLQNLGQGPELLIRYENEEAVDDSQLPKDRFSAERLKGVDSTLKIQPAELGDSAVYLCASSPTGGSRSAQYFGPGTRLLVL.